This T cell receptor (beta chain) appears in the sequencing data of a study of blood T cell repertoires in COVID-19. On the study more broadly: Samples of COVID-19 (acute and convalescent) were obtained from the United States, Italy and Spain. Nucleic acid was either cDNA or gDNA, and it came from T cells, B-cell-depleted T cells, or PBMCs.

Germline-derived CDR1 and CDR2 are SGHTA and FQGNSA. The J segment lost 2 bases and the V segment lost 7 bases, leaving 4 bases of the junction unmatched. The CDR3 consists of 14 residues. This clone came up a few times. Original methodology: Reference gene primer amplification gave nucleated cell count estimates. Profiled with immunoSEQ multiplex PCR; TCRdb holds only in-frame clones, not every one. V and J calls and clone size are those listed in that table; D and trimming were worked out from the DNA. The sample carries under 300,000 clones, roughly 77% recorded once. The chain combines TRBV7-2 with TRBJ1-4; 7 bases match TRBD1. The clonotype comes from a woman aged 80 or over with acute or convalescent COVID-19. Material for sequencing was peripheral blood. The CDR3 is CASMVDRTNEKLFF. The CDR3, as DNA: TGTGCCAGCATGGTGGACAGGACTAATGAAAAACTGTTTTTT.